Below, 2 T cell receptor beta chains from the same sample are listed, as sequenced in a study of cytomegalovirus exposure and HLA in healthy donors. This PCR relied on a set of 60 Vbeta primers and 13 Jbeta primers. The repertoire was sequenced with immunoSEQ multiplex PCR; TCRdb's copy has only in-frame clones and lacks some. Its table lists approximately 110,000 clones. Sequenced sample: PBMCs. The source of these receptors is a young man in good health and CMV-seronegative.

This rearrangement joins TRBV5-1 to TRBJ1-1, with D perhaps matching TRBD1 (5 bases). V was pared by 2 bases and J by 7 bases, with 21 bases between. This CDR3 has 16 residues. Germline values: CDR1 SGHRS, CDR2 YFSETQ. CDR3 DNA sequence: TGCGCCAGCAGCTTTGGGCCTTACGGTGGGGCGGTTGAAGCTTTCTTT. The encoded protein is CASSFGPYGGAVEAFF. The whole variable domain, remainder taken from reference TRBV5-1 and TRBJ1-1, is KAGVTQTPRYLIKTRGQQVTLSCSPISGHRSVSWYQQTPGQGLQFLFEYFSETQRNKGNFPGRFSGRQFSNSRSEMNVSTLELGDSALYLCASSFGPYGGAVEAFFGQGTRLTVV.

The chain combines TRBV5-6 with TRBJ1-5; weak D call: TRBD1 (6 bases). Per the germline V gene, CDR1 is SGHDT and CDR2 is YYEEEE. This CDR3 is built from 19 residues. Trimming removed 0 bases from V and 1 base from J, with 20 bases in between. Here the CDR3 DNA reads TGTGCCAGCAGCTTGGGAGTTAGAGGGGGGGGGACAAGCAATCAGCCCCAGCATTTT. This encodes CASSLGVRGGGTSNQPQHF.